This T cell receptor beta chain was sequenced for a study of control samples from healthy donors and cancer patients. Sequencing was performed with immunoSEQ multiplex PCR; in TCRdb, only in-frame clones are kept and a portion is missing. Altogether roughly 84,000 clones are present, 70% to 90% being singletons, with the ten largest covering roughly 6.7%. This clone has a single count. In germline, CDR1 is SNHLY, CDR2 FYNNEI. Trimming left V 7 bases short and J 4 bases short, with 16 bases between. The CDR3 has 14 amino acids. V is TRBV2 and J is TRBJ1-2; no definite D call. The source of this sequence is a man in his fifties or sixties in good health. Source material: blood. The CDR3 reads CASTRGGGGYGYTF. CDR3 in DNA: TGTGCCAGCACCCGGGGAGGAGGAGGCTATGGCTACACCTTC. The whole variable domain, filled in from reference TRBV2 and TRBJ1-2, reads EPEVTQTPSHQVTQMGQEVILRCVPISNHLYFYWYRQILGQKVEFLVSFYNNEISEKSEIFDDQFSVERPDGSNFTLKIRSTKLEDSAMYFCASTRGGGGYGYTFGSGTRLTVV.